This TCR beta chain was sequenced during a study of blood T cells in healthy people across ages. Study-wide results and caveats: Aged donors had fewer naive CD4+ cells and lower diversity than long-lived donors.

CDR3 length equals 16 residues. In germline, CDR1 is SEHNR, CDR2 FQNEAQ (reference sequence). Primers used in a second PCR of roughly 7 to 12 cycles were a sample-barcoded 5' primer and a J-beta primer mix. Each CDR3 protein is one row after TCRdb ran MiXCR on the 5' RACE reads. The table has 720,000 or so distinct CDR3 sequences, 35% to 50% seen once. The sample holds many counts of this clonotype. What it recognizes is unknown. Sample: blood. The source of this sequence is a man older than 75 in good health. The chain recombines TRBV7-9 with TRBJ2-5; 11 nucleotides line up with TRBD2. The assigned J gene may be wrong: the sequence end matches TRBJ2-7 better. The CDR3 region has the DNA TGTGCCAGCAGCCTAGAAGGGACTAGCGGACGAAACGAGCAGTACTTC. Amino acid sequence: CASSLEGTSGRNEQYF.